These 11 T cell receptor beta chains were sequenced from one sample in a study of CD8+CD57+ T cells in acquired aplastic anemia. An expansion of CD8+CD57+ cells by flow cytometry had been shown in patients chosen for sequencing. Investigators profiled TCR beta VDJ and CDR3 from genomic DNA template. One entry per CDR3 protein results from TCRdb running MiXCR on the reads. The table shows about 120,000 distinct CDR3 sequences, with roughly 55% occurring only once. The source material was sorted CD4+, CD8+, or CD8+CD57+ T cells (not recorded which) from PBMCs. All receptors come from a human donor with aplastic anemia.

The CDR3 DNA is TGCAGTGCTCCCCCACAGGAGGCTCAGGGAAACACCATATATTTT. Translated: CSAPPQEAQGNTIYF. V gene TRBV20-1 combines with J gene TRBJ1-3, with D perhaps TRBD1 (5 bases). V was clipped by 5 bases and J by 4 bases, with 18 bases between them. Germline CDR1 is DFQATT and CDR2 is SNEGSKA (reference sequence). There are 15 residues in the CDR3.

This clonotype was seen more than once but under ten times. This sequence joins TRBV28 and TRBJ2-3; the D call may be TRBD1 or TRBD2 (5 bases each). This CDR3 contains 13 residues. Germline V lookup: CDR1 MDHEN, CDR2 SYDVKM. Between the trimmed V and J ends, which lost 4 bases and 4 bases, there was a span of 9 bases. The CDR3 loop is CASSYLGADTQYF. The DNA of the CDR3 is TGTGCCAGCAGTTACCTGGGGGCAGATACGCAGTATTTT.

This clonotype was observed many times. The chain has TRBV7-9 and TRBJ1-1, with D unresolved. CDR3 length: 10 amino acids. V was pared by 10 bases and J by 10 bases, with 13 bases between. CDR1 SEHNR and CDR2 FQNEAQ come from the germline V gene (reference sequence). CDR3 nucleotide sequence: TGTGCCACCGCAGCGGCGGGAGCTTTCTTT. This gives the protein CATAAAGAFF.

This rearrangement joins TRBV9 to TRBJ2-5; D possibly corresponds to TRBD2 (5 bases). The V end lost 4 bases, the J end lost 7 bases, and 17 bases lay between the germline ends. Germline V CDR1 and CDR2: SGDLS, YYNGEE. This CDR3 has 14 amino acids. CDR3 DNA: TGTGCCAGCAGCCAAGATTGGCCCGCGGGGACCCAGTACTTC. Amino acids: CASSQDWPAGTQYF.

This chain links TRBV29-1 with TRBJ2-7; D gene unclear. Germline-derived CDR1 and CDR2 are SQVTM and ANQGSEA. The CDR3 runs to 13 residues. V lost 5 bases and J lost 0, with 11 bases in between. The CDR3, as DNA: TGCAGCGTTCGGTCAGCTACCTCCTACGAGCAGTACTTC. It codes for CSVRSATSYEQYF.

The gene calls are TRBV7-9 and TRBJ1-3; 7 positions agree with TRBD1. Trimming took 1 base from V and 7 from J; bases not matched to a gene: 7. CDR3 size: 15 residues. Germline CDR1 is SEHNR and CDR2 is FQNEAQ (reference sequence). CDR3 coding DNA: TGTGCCAGCAGCTTAGTGACGGGACAGTCCAACACCATATATTTT. This sequence encodes CASSLVTGQSNTIYF.

V is TRBV2 and J is TRBJ1-3; D possibly corresponds to TRBD1 (6 bases). The CDR3 has 16 residues. CDR1 and CDR2 (germline): SNHLY, FYNNEI. Trimming removed 6 bases from V and 0 bases from J, with 15 bases in between. The CDR3 DNA follows: TGTGCCAGCAGAGGTTCGACAGGCCGCTCTGGAAACACCATATATTTT. Amino acid sequence: CASRGSTGRSGNTIYF.

This rearrangement joins TRBV10-1 to TRBJ2-3; 15 bases align to TRBD2. Losses at the gene ends were 3 bases for V and 1 base for J; bases not matched to a gene: 8. Germline values: CDR1 WNHNN, CDR2 SYGVQD (reference sequence). This CDR3 comprises 19 residues. The CDR3: CASSDLGLAGGLCTDTQYF. Here the CDR3 DNA reads TGCGCCAGCAGTGACCTTGGACTAGCGGGGGGGCTTTGCACAGATACGCAGTATTTT.

CDR3 nucleotides: TGTGCCAGCAGCTTATGGGGGGATCCTTACGAGCAGTACTTC. Its protein is CASSLWGDPYEQYF. The chain couples TRBV7-6 to TRBJ2-7; perhaps TRBD2 as D (6 bases). The germline CDR1 and CDR2 sequences are SGHVS and FNYEAQ. The CDR3 has 14 residues. Between the trimmed V and J ends, which lost 2 bases and 4 bases, there was a span of 12 bases.

V gene TRBV28 combines with J gene TRBJ1-2; a weak D match, TRBD1 (6 bases). The germline CDR1 and CDR2 sequences are MDHEN and SYDVKM. The CDR3 has 14 residues. V dropped 6 bases and J dropped 1 base, with 12 bases sitting between them. The CDR3 sequence is CASRGGPHNYGYTF. For the CDR3, the DNA is TGTGCCAGCAGGGGGGGCCCTCATAACTATGGCTACACCTTC.

DNA for the CDR3: TGCAGCGTTGACAGGGGGCAAGAGACCCAGTACTTC. Translating gives CSVDRGQETQYF. The chain employs TRBV29-1 and TRBJ2-5, with 7 bases fitting TRBD1. Looked up from germline, CDR1 is SQVTM and CDR2 is ANQGSEA. V was clipped by 3 bases and J by 2 bases; unmatched bases: 0. The CDR3 extends over 12 amino acids.